These 11 T cell receptor beta chains originate from one sample sequenced in a study of cytomegalovirus exposure and HLA in healthy donors. PCR primers comprised 60 Vbeta and 13 Jbeta primers. Here immunoSEQ multiplex PCR was the method, and the copy in TCRdb shows in-frame clones only, minus some. The sample lists about 180,000 clones; roughly 77% were seen once. Sequenced: PBMCs. Receptors originate from a woman aged 30 to 39 in good health and CMV-seronegative.

This clone showed up just a few times. For the CDR3, the DNA is TGCAGCGTTTCCCCAGGGGGGAACCTGAACACTGAAGCTTTCTTT. Encoded protein: CSVSPGGNLNTEAFF. The chain joins TRBV29-1 to TRBJ1-1; 7 bases align to TRBD1. CDR3 size: 15 residues. Trimming at V came to 5 bases and at J to 0 bases, leaving 9 bases not matched to a gene. Germline V gene lookup returns CDR1 SQVTM and CDR2 ANQGSEA.

The J gene is TRBJ1-5, the V gene TRBV10-3, with no clear D. Germline CDR1 reads ENHRY; CDR2 reads SYGVKD. With 4 bases removed from V and 4 bases from J, the gap between germline ends came to 14 bases. CDR3 length: 15 residues. The CDR3 bases are TGTGCCATCAGTGCTTTAGGCGGAGGTAATCAGCCCCAGCATTTT. Its protein is CAISALGGGNQPQHF.

The chain combines TRBV21-1 with TRBJ2-5; whether TRBD1, the table's D call, matches the DNA was not checked. TRBV21-1 is noted as a pseudogene. The CDR3 extends over 16 amino acids. The DNA for the CDR3 is TGTGCCAGCAGCCTGAACGGCGCCACAGGACCGGAGACCCAGTACTTC. This sequence encodes CASSLNGATGPETQYF.

The rearrangement links TRBV7-2 to TRBJ1-1, with D unresolved. CDR1 and CDR2 from the germline V gene are SGHTA and FQGNSA. This CDR3 spans 14 amino acids. V gave up 1 base and J gave up 6 bases, with 12 bases separating them. The CDR3 DNA reads as TGTGCCAGCAGCTTAGAAGGTTGGGGAGCTGAAGCTTTCTTT. Translated, it gives CASSLEGWGAEAFF.

This chain connects TRBV4-1 to TRBJ2-2; 9 positions agree with TRBD1. Germline CDR1 and CDR2: MGHRA and YSYEKL. Trimming removed 0 bases from V and 8 bases from J; junction bases left unmatched: 7. This CDR3 contains 16 residues. The CDR3 here is CASSQDRTGVGGELFF. The CDR3 DNA reads TGCGCCAGCAGCCAAGACAGGACAGGGGTTGGGGGGGAGCTGTTTTTT.

Points on this clone: Other DNA sequences in this sample translate to the same CDR3. The chain joins TRBV9 to TRBJ2-5; 10 bases are shared with TRBD2. The CDR3 covers 17 residues. Germline V gene lookup returns CDR1 SGDLS and CDR2 YYNGEE. With V trimmed by 2 bases and J by 5 bases, 12 bases remained unmatched. CDR3 sequence (DNA): TGTGCCAGCAGCGTCGGAACTAGCGGGGCGTTAAGGGAGACCCAGTACTTC. Translating it yields CASSVGTSGALRETQYF.

The chain is built from TRBV10-1 and TRBJ1-5; TRBD1 agrees at 11 bases. V shed 10 bases, J shed 2 bases, and the junction held 13 bases outside the gene matches. This CDR3 has 17 residues. Germline V gives CDR1 WNHNN, CDR2 SYGVQD (reference sequence). The CDR3 protein is CATFRTGGKEGNQPQHF. The DNA for the CDR3 is TGCGCCACCTTCAGGACAGGGGGCAAGGAAGGCAATCAGCCCCAGCATTTT.

CDR3 residues: CASSQGLAGETKQFF. In DNA form, the CDR3 reads TGCGCCAGCAGCCAAGGGCTAGCGGGGGAAACTAAGCAGTTCTTC. The chain has TRBV4-1 and TRBJ2-1; TRBD2 aligns across 10 bases. There are 15 residues in the CDR3. V lost 1 base, J lost 11 bases, and 8 bases stayed unmatched. The germline CDR1 and CDR2 sequences are MGHRA and YSYEKL.

About this clone: One junction end disagrees with the germline gene, perhaps due to a read error. The chain recombines TRBV7-7 with TRBJ2-5, with 10 bases identical to TRBD1. Germline CDR1 reads SSHAT; CDR2 reads FNYEAQ (reference sequence). CDR3 length: 15 amino acids. The CDR3 sequence: CASSLVGTGEETQYF. The DNA for the CDR3 is TGTGCTAGCAGCTTAGTGGGGACAGGGGAAGAGACCCAGTACTTC.

The J gene is TRBJ2-3, the V gene TRBV5-4, with 7 bases that match TRBD2. The CDR3 loop spans 13 amino acids. CDR1 and CDR2 from the germline V gene are SGHNT and YYREEE (reference sequence). After removal of 4 bases from V and 6 bases from J, the junction contained 5 bases not matched to a gene. The CDR3 DNA follows: TGTGCCAGCAGCGGCGGGGGAAGGGATACGCAGTATTTT. Amino acid sequence: CASSGGGRDTQYF.

The V gene is TRBV2, the J gene TRBJ1-2; maybe TRBD1 (5 bases). The CDR3 covers 13 residues. The germline CDR1 and CDR2 sequences are SNHLY and FYNNEI. Trimming removed 3 bases from V and 8 bases from J, with 13 bases in between. This CDR3 reads CASSEGRLGGYTF. CDR3 bases: TGTGCCAGCAGTGAGGGGCGGTTGGGAGGCTACACCTTC.